The 20 T cell receptor beta chains below come from one sample, sequenced in a study of T cell repertoires in cytomegalovirus infection. TCRdb reprocessed the reads via MiXCR and lists one record per CDR3 protein. The sample carries 250,000 or so distinct CDR3 sequences, 10% to 15% recorded once. The sequencing sample was made of PBMCs. The receptors originated from a human donor in good health (CMV status not recorded). Some clones in this sample may be carry-over from other donors' samples.

In its sample, this clonotype was seen many times. The V and J genes are TRBV7-2 and TRBJ2-4; the match to TRBD1 covers 7 bases. There are 16 residues in the CDR3. Germline CDR1 SGHTA, CDR2 FQGNSA. Trimming took 5 bases from V and 2 from J; bases not matched to a gene: 9. The CDR3 sequence: CASSLGPQGTKNIQYF. The DNA of the CDR3 is TGTGCCAGCAGCCTTGGCCCACAGGGGACCAAAAACATTCAGTACTTC.

Only a few counts were recorded for this clonotype. V is TRBV28 and J is TRBJ1-4; 7 bases are shared with TRBD1. This CDR3 comprises 15 residues. Germline values: CDR1 MDHEN, CDR2 SYDVKM. V lost 5 bases and J lost 4; bases outside the gene matches: 7. The CDR3 protein is CASSGRTGSNEKLFF. DNA for the CDR3: TGTGCCAGCAGTGGAAGGACAGGCAGTAATGAAAAACTGTTTTTT.

This clonotype was observed at least ten times. V and J are TRBV7-2 and TRBJ2-4; no clear D gene. The CDR3 is 12 amino acids. The germline V gene has CDR1 SGHTA and CDR2 FQGNSA. Trimming took off 5 bases at V and 7 bases at J, with 9 bases between the two ends. The CDR3 spells CASSQDSNIQYF. The CDR3, as DNA: TGTGCCAGCAGCCAAGATAGTAACATTCAGTACTTC.

The sample holds a few counts of this clonotype. This chain links TRBV20-1 with TRBJ2-5, with a weak D call TRBD2 (6 bases). This CDR3 has 15 amino acids. V lost 2 bases to trimming and J lost 4 bases, with 17 bases between them. Germline values: CDR1 DFQATT, CDR2 SNEGSKA (reference sequence). The CDR3 sequence: CSARRFGPAGETQYF. The CDR3 DNA follows: TGCAGTGCTAGACGGTTCGGGCCAGCGGGAGAGACCCAGTACTTC.

The chain links TRBV30 to TRBJ2-2; 10 nucleotides line up with TRBD1. This CDR3 region has 14 residues. Germline-derived CDR1 and CDR2 are GTSNPN and SVGIG (reference sequence). V lost 7 bases to trimming and J lost 3 bases; unmatched junction nucleotides: 5. CDR3 in amino acids: CAYRGTGDTGELFF. CDR3 bases: TGTGCCTACCGAGGGACAGGGGACACCGGGGAGCTGTTTTTT.

This clonotype was detected ten times or more. This CDR3 is CASSIRGVNYGYTF. CDR3 coding DNA: TGTGCCAGCAGTATCAGGGGGGTTAACTATGGCTACACCTTC. The rearrangement joins TRBV25-1 to TRBJ1-2; 7 nucleotides align to TRBD1. The CDR3 contains 14 residues. Trimming at V came to 5 bases and at J to 1 base, leaving 4 bases not matched to a gene. In germline, CDR1 is MGHDK, CDR2 SYGVNS.

As DNA, the CDR3 is TGCAGTGCCCCCCAGTCGGGGGGGGGCGCTTATACGCAGTATTTT. Translating gives CSAPQSGGGAYTQYF. This chain links TRBV20-1 with TRBJ2-3; 8 bases fit TRBD2. This CDR3 has 15 amino acids. The V gene's germline CDR1 is DFQATT and CDR2 SNEGSKA (reference sequence). Unmatched junction bases numbered 15, after V lost 6 bases and J lost 7 bases.

The rearrangement joins TRBV29-1 to TRBJ2-7; 10 bases map to TRBD1. V lost 3 bases to trimming and J lost 7 bases; unmatched junction nucleotides: 6. Germline assignment: CDR1 SQVTM and CDR2 ANQGSEA. The CDR3 totals 13 residues. This chain's CDR3 is CSVEDRGLGEQYF. Written as DNA, the CDR3 is TGCAGCGTTGAGGACAGGGGGTTGGGGGAGCAGTACTTC.

Only a few counts were recorded for this clonotype. At one of its ends the junction is not consistent with the germline gene, which may arise from a read error. The rearrangement links TRBV2 to TRBJ2-1, with D uncertain. Germline CDR1 reads SNHLY; CDR2 reads FYNNEI. The CDR3 covers 11 residues. The CDR3 bases are TGTGCCAGCAGTGAAGCTTACCCGCCGCGTTTC. Translated, it gives CASSEAYPPRF.

This clonotype was counted a few times. V gene TRBV30 combines with J gene TRBJ2-5; D possibly uses TRBD1 or TRBD2 (5 bases each). V dropped 1 base and J dropped 5 bases, with 14 bases sitting between them. The CDR3 has 14 amino acids. Germline loops: CDR1 GTSNPN, CDR2 SVGIG (reference sequence). CDR3 sequence reads: CAWSGDGTRETQYF. The CDR3 DNA is TGTGCCTGGAGTGGAGACGGGACCCGGGAGACCCAGTACTTC.

This sequence joins TRBV7-8 and TRBJ2-7; tentatively, D is TRBD1 (6 bases). Trimming shortened V by 5 bases and J by 3 bases, and 11 bases separated the two germline ends. This CDR3 has 13 residues. Per germline, CDR1 SGHVS and CDR2 FQNEAQ. CDR3 DNA: TGTGCCAGCAGCACCCAGGACAGCTACGAGCAGTACTTC. This encodes CASSTQDSYEQYF.

In its sample, this clonotype was seen a few times. The chain links TRBV6-1 to TRBJ2-7; 7 bases agree with TRBD1. The germline V gene has CDR1 MNHNS and CDR2 SASEGT. This CDR3 spans 13 amino acids. With 6 bases clipped from V and 3 bases from J, the junction kept 5 bases outside the gene matches. The CDR3 region is CASRSTGVYEQYF. The CDR3 DNA sequence: TGTGCCAGCAGATCTACAGGGGTCTACGAGCAGTACTTC.

This chain links TRBV2 with TRBJ1-2; D perhaps matches TRBD1 (5 bases). Germline V gene data show CDR1 as SNHLY and CDR2 as FYNNEI. V was cut by 7 bases and J by 4 bases, with 16 bases left in between. This CDR3 region has 14 residues. The DNA for the CDR3 is TGTGCCAGCACGGGGGTTTTCCCTAGCTATGGCTACACCTTC. This translates into CASTGVFPSYGYTF.

This clonotype was seen ten or more times. The chain carries TRBV7-2 and TRBJ2-1; D may correspond to TRBD1 or TRBD2 (5 bases each). Per germline, CDR1 SGHTA and CDR2 FQGNSA. V shed 5 bases and J shed 8 bases, with 16 bases lying between them. There are 14 residues in the CDR3. The CDR3 loop reads CASSPGTQSDEQFF. For the CDR3, the DNA is TGTGCCAGCAGCCCCGGGACCCAGAGCGATGAGCAGTTCTTC.

The chain joins TRBV9 to TRBJ1-6, with D hard to call. Germline V gene lookup returns CDR1 SGDLS and CDR2 YYNGEE. This CDR3 has 15 residues. The V gene lost 0 bases and the J gene lost 4 bases, with 8 bases spanning the gap. In DNA, the CDR3 is TGTGCCAGCAGCGTAGCAACAGATTATAATTCACCCCTCCACTTT. Its translation is CASSVATDYNSPLHF.

In its sample, this clonotype was seen many times. V and J are TRBV7-3 and TRBJ2-1, with D perhaps matching TRBD1 or TRBD2 (6 bases each). This CDR3 region has 15 residues. Per germline, CDR1 SGHTA and CDR2 FQGTGA. V lost 5 bases to trimming and J lost 4 bases, with 15 bases between them. CDR3 nucleotide sequence: TGTGCCAGCAGCCCACCGGGGGCTAGTTACAATGAGCAGTTCTTC. Its protein is CASSPPGASYNEQFF. The full variable domain, with the rest looked up from reference TRBV7-3 and TRBJ2-1, is GAGVSQTPSNKVTEKGKYVELRCDPISGHTALYWYRQSLGQGPEFLIYFQGTGAADDSGLPNDRFFAVRPEGSVSTLKIQRTERGDSAVYLCASSPPGASYNEQFFGPGTRLTVL.

This clonotype was seen repeatedly, ten times or more. The chain recombines TRBV7-2 with TRBJ2-7; 7 nucleotides agree with TRBD1. The junction had 13 bases not matched to a gene; V was cut back by 5 bases and J by 6 bases. The CDR3 is 15 amino acids. The germline V gene has CDR1 SGHTA and CDR2 FQGNSA. In DNA form, the CDR3 reads TGTGCCAGCAGCGCCTATGGGCGCTCAGGGGGCGAGCAGTACTTC. Its protein product is CASSAYGRSGGEQYF.

Turning to this clonotype: The missing conserved phenylalanine or tryptophan at the end of this CDR3 makes a read error likely. The V and J genes are TRBV29-1 and TRBJ2-7; weak D call: TRBD1 (6 bases). V was trimmed by 4 bases and J by 5 bases, leaving 9 bases between them. Germline lookup yields CDR1 SQVTM and CDR2 ANQGSEA. CDR3 size: 11 residues. The CDR3: CSVGGQNEQYY. CDR3 nucleotide sequence: TGCAGCGTTGGGGGGCAAAACGAGCAGTACTAC.

This clonotype was detected many times. The chain couples TRBV7-8 to TRBJ1-4, with TRBD1 as a possible D gene (5 bases). Trimming removed 2 bases at V and 3 bases at J, with 13 bases between. The CDR3 contains 16 residues. Germline V CDR1 and CDR2: SGHVS, FQNEAQ. CDR3 sequence: CASSLSPGLSNEKLFF. The DNA of the CDR3 is TGTGCCAGCAGCTTATCTCCAGGGTTGTCTAATGAAAAACTGTTTTTT.

This clonotype showed up many times. The rearrangement joins TRBV28 to TRBJ1-2; 7 positions match TRBD1. CDR1 MDHEN and CDR2 SYDVKM come from the germline V gene. J lost 3 bases, V lost 6 bases, and 4 bases had no gene match. The CDR3 spans 13 residues. CDR3 in DNA: TGTGCCAGCAGGGTAACAGGGGACTATGGCTACACCTTC. This codes for CASRVTGDYGYTF.